The present T cell receptor (beta chain) was sequenced within a study of CD8+ T cells in alopecia areata (dated by TCRdb to 2016 to 2018). Regarding the complete study: The treated patients took part in an open-label pilot trial in which moderate-to-severe alopecia areata was treated with oral tofacitinib at 5 to 10 mg twice daily. Patients stayed on tofacitinib for 6 to 18 months and then had 6 months of follow-up off drug so that delayed response and recurrence could be assessed. The SALT score, which quantifies the percentage of affected scalp surface area, was used to measure disease severity in treated patients. In both human patients and the C3H/HeJ mouse model, the study applied high-throughput TCRbeta sequencing to look at T cell clonal expansion in alopecia areata. Scalp tissue and sorted CD4+ and CD8+ peripheral blood T cells from patchy and totalis/universalis alopecia areata patients and from healthy controls were covered by human TCRbeta sequencing. Tofacitinib-treated patients had biopsies at baseline and at 4 and 24 weeks of treatment, with a later scalp biopsy in several patients. Clonality in the scalp was compared among normal scalp (n=4), patchy alopecia areata scalp (n=8), and alopecia totalis/universalis scalp (n=8). RNA was extracted with the PAXgene miRNA kit for fixed scalp, the miRNeasy kit for PBMCs, and the RNeasy kit for mouse skin. Amplification of TCRbeta CDR3 regions was done by immunoSEQ multiplex PCR using 35 Vbeta forward primers and 13 Jbeta reverse primers. Overall study outcomes, separate from this receptor: Unlike mouse skin, which is dominated by gammadelta T cells, normal human skin has resident alphabeta T cells that are also sequenced, and this complicates analysis of the scalp TCR repertoire. Tofacitinib significantly decreased scalp clonality and the number of expanded CD8+ clones among the top 100 scalp clones. Shared TCR sequences between patients were less evident than in mice, which may be partly attributable to HLA diversity in the patient population. Many expanded lesional clones were found to persist in scalp and blood during tofacitinib treatment, and relapse after treatment cessation may be partly explained by this persistence. Compared with normal scalp, lesional scalp, particularly in alopecia totalis/universalis, had higher clonality and more expanded CD8+ clones, which suggests antigenic drive. Because the treated cohort was small and had just a single nonresponder, larger studies are needed to establish links between baseline CD8+ expansion and response.

In the paper's terms, the time point label means: about 25 weeks on oral tofacitinib. The treatment or condition label of this sample denotes: oral pan-JAK inhibitor, 5-10 mg twice daily. From alopecia areata patients, peripheral blood was collected along with lesional scalp punch biopsies. After PBMCs were isolated by density centrifugation and stained for CD3, CD4 and CD8, a FACSAria was used to sort CD4+ and CD8+ T cells. The library relied on the immunoSEQ multiplex PCR assay. RNA was extracted from all samples and reverse transcribed into cDNA, which served as template for TCR sequencing. SuperScript III was used to make first-strand cDNA, primed with a 2:1 mix of oligo-dT and random hexamers. A synthetic immune receptor repertoire was used to measure amplification bias, and any remaining bias was corrected computationally. For the original study's pipeline: Raw reads were preprocessed for error removal, and CDR3 was defined according to IMGT conventions as running from the conserved cysteine to phenylalanine. Clonality was computed by normalizing Shannon entropy by log2 of the number of productive unique TCRs and subtracting the result from 1. Scalp TCRbeta sequences were cross-referenced with sorted blood CD4 and CD8 repertoires so that the CD4 or CD8 identity of scalp clones could be inferred. The clones in this table, taken by TCRdb from immuneACCESS, are in-frame only. Not every clone is retained; where verified, under half of the shortfall comes from an unresolved V gene, and the cause of the rest is unknown. V, J and clone size are those of that table, while D and trimming were read from the DNA. The sample table holds 190,000 or so clones, of which roughly 64% were seen once. Clones ranked in the top ten supply more than 5.5% of the sample.

V has 4 bases trimmed and J has 2 bases trimmed; junction bases matching no gene number 8. The CDR3 runs 16 amino acids, cysteine and phenylalanine included. The retained sequence is limited to the CDR3, 48 bases, with the frame set at the first base. Taken from the germline V gene, the CDR1 and CDR2 loops are SGHRS and YFSETQ. On this clone: This receptor's antigen is unknown. No much larger clonotype is one base removed from it; base qualities were not supplied.

The chain couples TRBV5-1 to TRBJ2-3, and 9 bases in between align with TRBD2. The origin of this receptor is a human donor with alopecia areata. This specimen was CD4+ T cells sorted from blood, taken at week 24, from a patient treated with tofacitinib. The nucleotide sequence is given as TGCGCCAGCAGCCTGAATAGCGGGGGACTCACAGATACGCAGTATTTT. It is translated as CASSLNSGGLTDTQYF. With the rest looked up from the reference TRBV5-1 and TRBJ2-3 genes rather than sequenced, the full variable domain is KAGVTQTPRYLIKTRGQQVTLSCSPISGHRSVSWYQQTPGQGLQFLFEYFSETQRNKGNFPGRFSGRQFSNSRSEMNVSTLELGDSALYLCASSLNSGGLTDTQYFGPGTRLTVL.